This is a list of T cell receptor beta chains from one sample in a study of blood T cell repertoires in COVID-19. TCRdb's table, derived via immunoSEQ multiplex PCR, lists solely in-frame clones and lacks some. The table includes about 290,000 clones, about 82% detected once. Specimen: peripheral blood. The receptors were gathered from a woman aged 45-59 years with active or convalescent COVID-19. Each CDR3 is given with its conserved first and last residue. The order of the fields is clone size, J gene, D gene, CDR3 length, V gene, CDR3 DNA, CDR3 protein. A D gene is named only where the DNA matches it firmly. The listing skips clone size in some rows; elsewhere it reads once, few, many or a size class.

>-|TRBJ2-7|TRBD1|16|TRBV5-6
TGTGCCAGCAGCGAACTGGACAGGGCTACCCCCTACGAGCAGTACTTC
CASSELDRATPYEQYF
>-|TRBJ1-1|-|13|TRBV10-1
TGCGCCAGCAGTGGGGAGCAGAACACTGAAGCTTTCTTT
CASSGEQNTEAFF
>-|TRBJ1-3|TRBD1|15|TRBV7-9
TGTGCCAGCAGCTTGGGACAGACCTCTGGAAACACCATATATTTT
CASSLGQTSGNTIYF
>-|TRBJ2-5|-|15|TRBV7-8
TGTGCCAGCAGCTTAGGGCAGGGTAGGCAAGAGACCCAGTACTTC
CASSLGQGRQETQYF
>-|TRBJ2-1|TRBD1|14|TRBV7-7
TGTGCCAGCAGCATCGGGACAGGTAACAATGAGCAGTTCTTC
CASSIGTGNNEQFF
>-|TRBJ2-5|-|13|TRBV5-4
TGTGCCAGCAGCTTGGTACCAGGGAAGACCCAGTACTTC
CASSLVPGKTQYF
>few|TRBJ2-5|-|16|TRBV5-1
TGCGCCAGCAGCTTGGGGGCTAGCCGGTACCAAGAGACCCAGTACTTC
CASSLGASRYQETQYF
>-|TRBJ2-1|-|16|TRBV5-1
TGCGCCAGCAGCTTGGGACTGAAGTCGGCCTACAATGAGCAGTTCTTC
CASSLGLKSAYNEQFF
>-|TRBJ1-5|TRBD1|15|TRBV12-5
TGTGCTAGTGGTTTGGTCGACAGGGACAATCAGCCCCAGCATTTT
CASGLVDRDNQPQHF
>-|TRBJ2-3|TRBD2|15|TRBV9
TGTGCCAGCAGGGTCGGAGCGGGGGGCACAGATACGCAGTATTTT
CASRVGAGGTDTQYF
>once|TRBJ2-1|TRBD1|14|TRBV27
TGTGCCAGCTCCCGACAGGGCACCTACAATGAGCAGTTCTTC
CASSRQGTYNEQFF
>-|TRBJ2-5|-|13|TRBV5-6
TGTGCCAGCAGCTTGCCAGTTGGAGAGACCCAGTACTTC
CASSLPVGETQYF
>-|TRBJ1-1|TRBD1|15|TRBV7-8
TGTGCCAGCAGCCACGGACAGGGAAGGAACACTGAAGCTTTCTTT
CASSHGQGRNTEAFF
>-|TRBJ2-7|TRBD2|14|TRBV10-3
TGTGCCATCAGTGAATTACTAGCGGGAGGGGAGCAGTACTTC
CAISELLAGGEQYF
>-|TRBJ1-2|TRBD1|14|TRBV5-6
TGTGCCAGCAGGATGACAGGGCTTAACTATGGCTACACCTTC
CASRMTGLNYGYTF
>-|TRBJ2-2|TRBD1|16|TRBV5-4
TGTGCCAGCAGCTCCCCCGGGACAGGGAGGACCGGGGAGCTGTTTTTT
CASSSPGTGRTGELFF
>-|TRBJ2-3|TRBD2|15|TRBV5-4
TGTGCCAGCAGCCGGACTAGCGGGGGAGCAGATACGCAGTATTTT
CASSRTSGGADTQYF
>-|TRBJ1-5|-|15|TRBV6-1
TGTGCCAGCAGTGAGCAGGGATTCAGCAATCAGCCCCAGCATTTT
CASSEQGFSNQPQHF
>-|TRBJ1-1|TRBD1|14|TRBV18
TGTGCCAGCTCAGTGTACAGGGGGGACACTGAAGCTTTCTTT
CASSVYRGDTEAFF
>-|TRBJ2-5|-|13|TRBV2
TGTGCCAGCAGTGCCCTAAAACAAGAGACCCAGTACTTC
CASSALKQETQYF
>few|TRBJ1-1|-|15|TRBV6-5
TGTGCCAGCAGTATGCTTTGGATGGAGAGCACTGAAGCTTTCTTT
CASSMLWMESTEAFF
>once|TRBJ1-5|-|15|TRBV19
TGTGCCAGTAGCACGGGACATACTAGCAATCAGCCCCAGCATTTT
CASSTGHTSNQPQHF
>-|TRBJ2-7|-|14|TRBV5-5
TGTGCCAGCAGCTTGGGGACTATGCCTAGAGAGCAGTACTTC
CASSLGTMPREQYF
>-|TRBJ2-5|TRBD2|16|TRBV2
TGTGCCAGCAGTGAATTTACTAGCGGGAGGCGAGAGACCCAGTACTTC
CASSEFTSGRRETQYF
>-|TRBJ1-2|-|13|TRBV5-1
TGCGCCAGCAGCGCAGAGACAGGAACTGGCTACACCTTC
CASSAETGTGYTF
>-|TRBJ1-4|-|14|TRBV11-2
TGTGCCAGCAGCTCCGGGTGGGGGCTTGAAAAACTGTTTTTT
CASSSGWGLEKLFF
>-|TRBJ1-5|-|13|TRBV28
TGTGCCAGCAGTTTAACCGGAGGTCAGCCCCAGCATTTT
CASSLTGGQPQHF
>once|TRBJ1-2|-|13|TRBV5-4
TGTGCCAGCAGCTCTACAGGCAACTATGGCTACACCTTC
CASSSTGNYGYTF
>few|TRBJ2-3|-|14|TRBV6-5
TGTGCCAGCACCATTATGGCGGGCCTCGGCACGCAGTATTTT
CASTIMAGLGTQYF
>-|TRBJ2-4|TRBD1|13|TRBV5-4
TGTGCCACCGGGACAGGGGCCGAAAACATTCAGTACTTC
CATGTGAENIQYF
>-|TRBJ1-1|-|13|TRBV2
TGTGCCAGCAGTGGCGACTCGGGGGATCAAGCTTTCTTT
CASSGDSGDQAFF
>-|TRBJ1-5|-|14|TRBV3-1/TRBV3-2
TGTGCCAGCAGCCAAGCGGGGATCAATCAGCCCCAGCATTTT
CASSQAGINQPQHF
>few|TRBJ1-1|-|12|TRBV29-1
TGCAGCGTTAGGGGACGGGGGACTGAAGCTTTCTTT
CSVRGRGTEAFF
>-|TRBJ2-5|-|15|TRBV5-4
TGTGCCAGCAGCTTGGTGGCGGGATCGGGAGAGACCCAGTACTTC
CASSLVAGSGETQYF
>-|TRBJ1-1|-|14|TRBV2
TGTGCCAGCAGTGAAACCCCTGGGGCATCTGAAGCTTTCTTT
CASSETPGASEAFF
>-|TRBJ1-2|-|13|TRBV6-1
TGTGCCAGCAGTGAATCTAATATAATTGGCTACACCTTC
CASSESNIIGYTF
>-|TRBJ2-5|-|15|TRBV15
TGTGCCACCAGCAGCGACAGGACTTCTCAAGAGACCCAGTACTTC
CATSSDRTSQETQYF
>few|TRBJ2-6|-|15|TRBV10-3
TGTGCCATCAGCGAAACTGACTCTGGGGCCAACGTCCTGACTTTC
CAISETDSGANVLTF
>once|TRBJ1-2|TRBD1|16|TRBV14
TGTGCCAGCAGCCAAGATGGAGGGACAGCGCTGAGGGGCTACACCTTC
CASSQDGGTALRGYTF
>-|TRBJ2-1|TRBD2|16|TRBV18
TGTGCCAGTTCCGGGACTAGCGGGAGTCTCTACAATGAGCAGTTCTTC
CASSGTSGSLYNEQFF
>few|TRBJ1-2|-|14|TRBV5-6
TGTGCCAGCAGCTTGGAGGGAGACTACTATGGCTACACCTTC
CASSLEGDYYGYTF
>-|TRBJ2-5|-|14|TRBV2
TGTGCCAGCAGTGGGAATGGCGGCTCGGAGACCCAGTACTTC
CASSGNGGSETQYF
>-|TRBJ2-1|TRBD1|15|TRBV28
TGTGCCAGCAGCCCCGGGACAGGGAGGTACAATGAGCAGTTCTTC
CASSPGTGRYNEQFF
>-|TRBJ2-7|-|11|TRBV5-5
TGTGCCAGCAGCTTCGGTTACGAGCAGTACTTC
CASSFGYEQYF
>-|TRBJ2-2|-|14|TRBV2
TGTGCCAGCACTATGTGGAGGAACACCGGGGAGCTGTTTTTT
CASTMWRNTGELFF
>once|TRBJ2-1|TRBD2|15|TRBV3-1/TRBV3-2
TGTGCCAGCAGCCTGGGACTAGCGGCTGGCAATGAGCAGTTCTTC
CASSLGLAAGNEQFF
>-|TRBJ2-1|TRBD2|16|TRBV15
TGTGCCACCAGCAGAGATCTAGCGGGAGTAGGCAATGAGCAGTTCTTC
CATSRDLAGVGNEQFF
>-|TRBJ1-2|-|17|TRBV15
TGTGCCACCAGCAGAGATCTAGGGGAAGGGCCTAACTATGGCTACACCTTC
CATSRDLGEGPNYGYTF
>-|TRBJ2-7|-|15|TRBV27
TGTGCCAGCAGTGGCCTTGGGGGGAGCTCCTACGAGCAGTACTTC
CASSGLGGSSYEQYF
>-|TRBJ1-2|-|14|TRBV7-9
TGTGCCAGCAGCTTATCCGTGGGCTACTATGGCTACACCTTC
CASSLSVGYYGYTF
>-|TRBJ1-1|-|16|TRBV6-5
TGTGCCAGCAGTTACCAGCGCACCCCGGCCAACACTGAAGCTTTCTTT
CASSYQRTPANTEAFF
>once|TRBJ2-7|-|14|TRBV21-1
TGTGCCAGCAGAACCGGGACAGTGGCCTACGAGCAGTACTTC
CASRTGTVAYEQYF
>-|TRBJ1-1|-|14|TRBV11-3
TGTGCCAGCAGCTTCGGCAGGCCGTTTGCTGAAACTTTCTTT
CASSFGRPFAETFF
>-|TRBJ1-5|-|15|TRBV6-1
TGTGCCAGCAGTGAAGCAGCAGGGCACGTGAAGCCCCAGCATTTT
CASSEAAGHVKPQHF
>-|TRBJ2-5|TRBD2|16|TRBV3-1/TRBV3-2
TGTGCCAGCAGCCAAGGTGGACTAGGTTCTCAAGAGACCCAGTACTTC
CASSQGGLGSQETQYF
>-|TRBJ2-3|TRBD2|14|TRBV2
TGTGCCAGCAGTCTACTAGCGGGAAAAGATACGCAGTATTTT
CASSLLAGKDTQYF
>-|TRBJ2-7|-|14|TRBV6-5
TGTGCCAGCAGGGACACATCACCCAACTACGAGCAGTACTTC
CASRDTSPNYEQYF
>-|TRBJ2-5|TRBD1|13|TRBV7-8
TGTGCCAGCGGCGGGACAGGGAGGGAGACCCAGTACTTC
CASGGTGRETQYF